This T cell receptor (beta chain) came from a study of blood T cell repertoires in COVID-19. CDR3 length: 14 amino acids. V trimming: 4 bases; J trimming: 6 bases; junction bases outside the gene matches: 5. In germline, CDR1 is SGHTA, CDR2 FQGNSA. The method was immunoSEQ multiplex PCR; TCRdb's version includes in-frame clones alone and lacks a portion of them. The sample includes approximately 240,000 clones, around 90% of them seen just once. This chain uses TRBV7-2 with TRBJ1-5, with 8 bases lining up with TRBD1. The sequence was obtained from a woman between 18 and 30 years old who had recovered from COVID-19. Sequenced material: PBMCs or T cells enriched from blood (not recorded which). DNA for the CDR3: TGTGCCAGCAGCTCGAGGACAGGGAGTCAGCCCCAGCATTTT. Translating gives CASSSRTGSQPQHF.